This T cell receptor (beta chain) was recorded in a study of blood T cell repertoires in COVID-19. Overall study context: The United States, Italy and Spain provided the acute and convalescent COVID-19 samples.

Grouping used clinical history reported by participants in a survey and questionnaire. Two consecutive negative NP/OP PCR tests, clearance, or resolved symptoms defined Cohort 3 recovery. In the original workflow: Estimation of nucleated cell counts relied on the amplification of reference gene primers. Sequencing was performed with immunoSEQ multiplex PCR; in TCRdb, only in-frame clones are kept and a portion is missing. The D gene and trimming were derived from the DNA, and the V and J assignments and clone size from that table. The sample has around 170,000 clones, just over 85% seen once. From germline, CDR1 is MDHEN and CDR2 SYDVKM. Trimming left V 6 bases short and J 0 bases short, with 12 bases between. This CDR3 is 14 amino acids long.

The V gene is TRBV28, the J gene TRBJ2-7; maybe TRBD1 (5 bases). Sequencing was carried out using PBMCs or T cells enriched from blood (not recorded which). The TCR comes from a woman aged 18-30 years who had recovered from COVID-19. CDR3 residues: CASRDSQISYEQYF. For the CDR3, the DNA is TGTGCCAGCAGAGACAGCCAAATCTCCTACGAGCAGTACTTC.